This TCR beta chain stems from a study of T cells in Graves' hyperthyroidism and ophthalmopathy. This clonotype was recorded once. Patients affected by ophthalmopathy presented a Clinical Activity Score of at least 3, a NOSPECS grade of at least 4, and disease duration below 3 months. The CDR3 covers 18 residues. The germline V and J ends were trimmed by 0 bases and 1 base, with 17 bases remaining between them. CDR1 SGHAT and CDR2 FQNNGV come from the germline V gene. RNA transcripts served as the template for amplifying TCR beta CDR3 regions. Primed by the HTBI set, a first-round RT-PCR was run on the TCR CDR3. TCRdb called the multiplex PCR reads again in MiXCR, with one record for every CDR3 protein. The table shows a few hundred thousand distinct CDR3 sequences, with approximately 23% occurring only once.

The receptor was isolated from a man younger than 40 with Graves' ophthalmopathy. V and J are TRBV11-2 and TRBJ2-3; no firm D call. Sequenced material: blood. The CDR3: CASSLDRSYYRGTDTQYF. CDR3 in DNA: TGTGCCAGCAGCTTAGATCGGAGCTACTATAGAGGCACAGATACGCAGTATTTT.